This TCR beta chain was sequenced during a study of siplizumab effects on memory and regulatory T cells. General study points: Memory cells seemed less diverse than naive T cells, which also seemed major contributors to the alloresponse. Suppressive capability of dividing Tregs from siplizumab cultures went unverified.

The CDR3 sequence is 14 residues long. V was shortened by 6 bases and J by 1 base, with 7 bases between the two germline ends. Germline CDR1 is MNHEY and CDR2 is SMNVEV (reference sequence). A remark on this clone: Its antigen is undetermined.

Unstimulated naive, memory, effector memory and TEMRA subsets underwent sequencing in three donor pairs. Assay: immunoSEQ multiplex PCR; the TCRdb copy retains only in-frame clones and omits some. The repertoire holds tens of thousands of clones, with around 96% as singletons. The receptor comes from a human donor in good health. The material sequenced was naive CD8+ T cells sorted from blood. V and J are TRBV27 and TRBJ2-6; weak D call: TRBD2 (6 bases). CDR3 in amino acids: CASSRESGANVLTF. CDR3 DNA: TGTGCCAGCAGCCGGGAGTCTGGGGCCAACGTCCTGACTTTC. The complete variable domain, with remaining parts taken from reference TRBV27 and TRBJ2-6, reads EAQVTQNPRYLITVTGKKLTVTCSQNMNHEYMSWYRQDPGLGLRQIYYSMNVEVTDKGDVPEGYKVSRKEKRNFPLILESPSPNQTSLYFCASSRESGANVLTFGAGSRLTVL.